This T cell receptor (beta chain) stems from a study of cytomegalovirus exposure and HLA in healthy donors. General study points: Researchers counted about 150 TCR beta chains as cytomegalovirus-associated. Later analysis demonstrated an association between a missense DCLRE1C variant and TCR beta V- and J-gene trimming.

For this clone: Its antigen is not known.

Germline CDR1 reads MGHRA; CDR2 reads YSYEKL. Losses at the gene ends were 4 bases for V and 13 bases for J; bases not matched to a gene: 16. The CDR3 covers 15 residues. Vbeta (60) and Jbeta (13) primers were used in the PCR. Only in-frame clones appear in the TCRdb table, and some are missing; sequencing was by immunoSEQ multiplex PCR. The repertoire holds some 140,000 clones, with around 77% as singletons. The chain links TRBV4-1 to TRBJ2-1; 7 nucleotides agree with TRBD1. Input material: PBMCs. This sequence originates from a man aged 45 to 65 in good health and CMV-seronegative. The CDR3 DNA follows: TGCGCCAGCAGCCTCAGGCTACGACAGGGAGTTGATCAGTTCTTC. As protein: CASSLRLRQGVDQFF.